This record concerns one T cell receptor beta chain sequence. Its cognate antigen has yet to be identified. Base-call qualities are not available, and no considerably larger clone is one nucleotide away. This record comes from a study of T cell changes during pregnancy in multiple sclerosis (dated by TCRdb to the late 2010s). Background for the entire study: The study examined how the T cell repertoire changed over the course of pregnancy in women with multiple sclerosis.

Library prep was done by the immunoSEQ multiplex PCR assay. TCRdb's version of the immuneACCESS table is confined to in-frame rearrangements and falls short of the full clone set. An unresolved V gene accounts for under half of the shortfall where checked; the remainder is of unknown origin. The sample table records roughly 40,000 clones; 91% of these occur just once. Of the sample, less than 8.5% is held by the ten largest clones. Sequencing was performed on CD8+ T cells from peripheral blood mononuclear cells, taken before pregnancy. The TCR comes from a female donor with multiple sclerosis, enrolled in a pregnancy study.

The CDR3: CASRRGETQYF. At the DNA level, the sequence is TGTGCCAGCAGGCGGGGGGAGACCCAGTACTTC. The sequence joins TRBV7-6 to TRBJ2-5, with 7 central nucleotides matching TRBD2. Trimming removed 6 bases from V and 5 bases from J; the gene matches leave 0 bases unexplained. The germline V gene yields SGHVS for CDR1 and FNYEAQ for CDR2. Spanning cysteine to phenylalanine, the CDR3 consists of 11 amino acids. The retained sequence is limited to the CDR3, 33 bases, with the frame set at the first base.